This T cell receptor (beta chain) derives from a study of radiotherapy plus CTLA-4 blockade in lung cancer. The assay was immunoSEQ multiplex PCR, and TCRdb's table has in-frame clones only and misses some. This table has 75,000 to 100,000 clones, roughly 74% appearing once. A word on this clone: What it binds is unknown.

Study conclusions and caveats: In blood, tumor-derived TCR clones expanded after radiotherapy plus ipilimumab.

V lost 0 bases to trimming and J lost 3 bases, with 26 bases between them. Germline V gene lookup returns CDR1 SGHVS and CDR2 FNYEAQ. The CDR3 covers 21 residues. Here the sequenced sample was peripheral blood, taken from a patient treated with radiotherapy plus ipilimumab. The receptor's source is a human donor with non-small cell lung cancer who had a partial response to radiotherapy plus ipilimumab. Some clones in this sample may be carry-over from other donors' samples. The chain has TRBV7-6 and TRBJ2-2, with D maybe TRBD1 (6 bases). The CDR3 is CASSLAELGLVGTPYTGELFF. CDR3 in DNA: TGTGCCAGCAGCTTAGCGGAGTTGGGTCTAGTGGGGACACCTTACACCGGGGAGCTGTTTTTT.